Each of the 26 T cell receptor beta chains below was sequenced from the same sample in a study of radiotherapy plus CTLA-4 blockade in lung cancer. Sequencing was performed with immunoSEQ multiplex PCR; in TCRdb, only in-frame clones are kept and a portion is missing. Of approximately 98,000 clones detected, approximately 78% appear once; the ten largest clones hold around 3.7%. This sample comprised peripheral blood, obtained from a patient treated with radiotherapy plus ipilimumab. The receptors here all came from a human donor with non-small cell lung cancer who had a partial response to radiotherapy plus ipilimumab.

This chain connects TRBV7-9 to TRBJ2-7; 8 positions match TRBD1. The CDR3 has 14 residues. J gave up 7 bases and V 4 bases, and 9 bases lay outside the gene matches. Germline V lookup: CDR1 SEHNR, CDR2 FQNEAQ (reference sequence). The CDR3 DNA sequence: TGTGCCAGCAGCTGGCAGGGGGCGATTAATGAGCAGTACTTC. Translated, it gives CASSWQGAINEQYF.

The chain carries TRBV5-4 and TRBJ2-5; a weak D match, TRBD1 (6 bases). The CDR3 is 15 amino acids. Trimming took off 0 bases at V and 2 bases at J, with 11 bases between the two ends. CDR1 and CDR2 from the germline V gene are SGHNT and YYREEE (reference sequence). The CDR3 loop is CASSLEAGAQETQYF. Written as DNA, the CDR3 is TGTGCCAGCAGCTTGGAGGCAGGGGCGCAAGAGACCCAGTACTTC.

The chain links TRBV4-1 to TRBJ2-3; 12 nucleotides match TRBD2. Per germline, CDR1 MGHRA and CDR2 YSYEKL. V trimming: 5 bases; J trimming: 0 bases; junction bases outside the gene matches: 6. This CDR3 is built from 17 residues. The CDR3 sequence: CASSAASGRASTDTQYF. The CDR3 nucleotides read TGCGCCAGCAGCGCTGCTAGCGGGAGGGCTAGCACAGATACGCAGTATTTT.

The chain couples TRBV2 to TRBJ2-1; no definite D call. The V gene lost 3 bases and the J gene lost 0 bases, with 3 bases spanning the gap. CDR1 is SNHLY and CDR2 is FYNNEI in the germline V gene. The CDR3 spans 13 residues. The chain's CDR3 is CASSDLSYNEQFF. The CDR3 DNA follows: TGTGCCAGCAGTGACCTCTCCTACAATGAGCAGTTCTTC.

The V gene is TRBV5-1, the J gene TRBJ1-3; no clear D gene. In germline, CDR1 is SGHRS, CDR2 YFSETQ. The ends were cut back, 2 bases at V and 4 bases at J, with 10 bases in the middle. The CDR3 length is 14 residues. This CDR3 reads CASSFEGSGNTIYF. CDR3 DNA sequence: TGCGCCAGCAGCTTTGAGGGATCCGGAAACACCATATATTTT.

The chain is built from TRBV1 and TRBJ2-6; the table's TRBD1 call for D was not verified on the DNA. TRBV1 is an annotated pseudogene. The CDR3 has 19 residues. Written as DNA, the CDR3 is TGCACCAGCAGCCCCCCCCAGCAGGCCTATAGCTCTGGGGCCAACGTCCTGACTTTC. It translates to CTSSPPQQAYSSGANVLTF.

This clone was observed once. Here the CDR3 reads CASTPVLEGELFF. The CDR3 region has the DNA TGTGCCAGCACCCCTGTGTTGGAGGGGGAGCTGTTTTTT. This rearrangement joins TRBV9 to TRBJ2-2; D gene uncertain. V gave up 6 bases and J gave up 8 bases, with 14 bases separating them. The CDR3 contains 13 residues. The germline V gene encodes CDR1 SGDLS and CDR2 YYNGEE.

V gene TRBV29-1 combines with J gene TRBJ2-1, with D possibly TRBD2 on 5 matching bases. V was clipped by 6 bases and J by 1 base, with 13 bases between them. Germline V CDR1 and CDR2: SQVTM, ANQGSEA. The CDR3 is 14 residues long. CDR3 in DNA: TGCAGCGTCCCCTCCGTAGCGTCCTACAATGAGCAGTTCTTC. Translation: CSVPSVASYNEQFF.

The V call is TRBV7-2, the J call TRBJ2-3; TRBD2 is a possible D gene (7 bases). V lost 7 bases, J lost 2 bases, and 16 bases lay in between. The CDR3 loop spans 15 amino acids. Germline CDR1 is SGHTA and CDR2 is FQGNSA. For the CDR3, the DNA is TGTGCCAGCATCAGAGGGGGGGCCTACACAGATACGCAGTATTTT. Translated, it gives CASIRGGAYTDTQYF.

The chain joins TRBV10-3 to TRBJ2-5; the match to TRBD2 covers 8 bases. After removal of 0 bases from V and 5 bases from J, the junction contained 14 bases not matched to a gene. The CDR3 length is 18 residues. CDR1 is ENHRY, CDR2 SYGVKD, per germline. Here the CDR3 DNA reads TGTGCCATCAGTGAGTCACGGGCCATAGCGGGACCGGGGGAGACCCAGTACTTC. It is translated as CAISESRAIAGPGETQYF.

The V and J genes are TRBV7-9 and TRBJ2-4; maybe TRBD1 (6 bases). CDR3 size: 15 residues. Deletions cut 1 base from V and 5 bases from J, with 12 bases between. The V gene's germline CDR1 is SEHNR and CDR2 FQNEAQ (reference sequence). The CDR3 DNA is TGTGCCAGCAGCTTAGTTTTGGGGGCGGAAAACATTCAGTACTTC. Protein sequence: CASSLVLGAENIQYF.

The V and J genes are TRBV6-4 and TRBJ2-1; TRBD2 matches at 12 bases. Germline loops: CDR1 MRHNA, CDR2 SNTAGT. The CDR3 is made up of 21 amino acids. V lost 0 bases and J lost 8; bases outside the gene matches: 20. The CDR3 DNA reads as TGTGCCAGCAGTGACTCAGTTGAGGCATCTAGGACTAGCGGGAAGAGACATGAGCAGTTCTTC. Residues: CASSDSVEASRTSGKRHEQFF.

The genes are TRBV11-2 and TRBJ2-3, with D uncertain. V was cut by 0 bases and J by 6 bases, with 7 bases left in between. Germline-derived CDR1 and CDR2 are SGHAT and FQNNGV. This CDR3 comprises 13 residues. CDR3 amino acids: CASSLDLGDTQYF. The DNA of the CDR3 is TGTGCCAGCAGCTTAGATCTCGGGGATACGCAGTATTTT.

The chain recombines TRBV7-2 with TRBJ1-3; possible D gene TRBD1, 6 bases. Germline V gene lookup returns CDR1 SGHTA and CDR2 FQGNSA. Trimming stripped 5 bases from V and 2 bases from J, with 10 bases between. The CDR3 totals 14 residues. The CDR3 protein is CASSENRAGNTIYF. CDR3 nucleotide sequence: TGTGCCAGCAGCGAAAACAGGGCTGGAAACACCATATATTTT.

The gene calls are TRBV2 and TRBJ2-7; 8 bases line up with TRBD1. The germline V gene encodes CDR1 SNHLY and CDR2 FYNNEI. Trimming cost V 0 bases and J 7 bases; bases outside gene matches: 8. The CDR3 covers 15 residues. The CDR3 nucleotides are TGTGCCAGCAGTGAAGCAGTGCAGGGGGCATGGGAGCAGTACTTC. Residues: CASSEAVQGAWEQYF.

The gene calls are TRBV14 and TRBJ2-7, with 9 bases lining up with TRBD2. Germline V gene data show CDR1 as SGHDN and CDR2 as FVKESK. With V trimmed by 4 bases and J by 6 bases, 4 bases remained unmatched. The CDR3 extends over 13 amino acids. The chain's CDR3 is CASSRQTSGEQYF. The CDR3 DNA sequence: TGTGCCAGCAGCCGCCAGACTAGCGGCGAGCAGTACTTC.

The chain uses TRBV21-1 and TRBJ2-1; TRBD1, as called in the table, went unchecked against the DNA. TRBV21-1 is a pseudogene. The CDR3 extends over 14 amino acids. CDR3 DNA sequence: TGTGCCAGCAGCCTCAGGGGGCACTACAATGAGCAGTTCTTC. This gives the protein CASSLRGHYNEQFF.

On this clone itself: The junction does not match germline at one end; this may be a read error. This chain joins TRBV9 and TRBJ2-2; TRBD2 matches at 9 bases. The CDR3 runs 14 residues. Germline CDR1 SGDLS, CDR2 YYNGEE. CDR3 bases: TGTGCCGGCAGTAGCGGGAGTCACACCGGGGAGCTGTTTTTT. This translates into CAGSSGSHTGELFF.

V gene TRBV18 combines with J gene TRBJ2-1; D is undetermined. The germline gives CDR1 KGHSH, CDR2 LQKENI. The CDR3 has 14 amino acids. Trimming removed 4 bases at V and 9 bases at J, with 16 bases between. This chain's CDR3 is CASSRPRQPGEQFF. CDR3 DNA sequence: TGTGCCAGCTCACGGCCCCGCCAGCCGGGTGAGCAGTTCTTC.

The chain uses TRBV2 and TRBJ2-7, with 13 positions matching TRBD2. The CDR3 has 13 amino acids. Trimming took 11 bases from V and 7 from J; bases not matched to a gene: 8. Germline CDR1 SNHLY, CDR2 FYNNEI. CDR3 loop: CAGSLAGGREQYF. The CDR3 nucleotides read TGTGCCGGCTCACTAGCGGGAGGGAGAGAGCAGTACTTC. Full variable domain (outside the CDR3, taken from reference TRBV2 and TRBJ2-7): EPEVTQTPSHQVTQMGQEVILRCVPISNHLYFYWYRQILGQKVEFLVSFYNNEISEKSEIFDDQFSVERPDGSNFTLKIRSTKLEDSAMYFCAGSLAGGREQYFGPGTRLTVT.

The rearrangement links TRBV11-2 to TRBJ2-4; TRBD2 agrees at 8 bases. The CDR3 covers 16 residues. Germline lookup yields CDR1 SGHAT and CDR2 FQNNGV. V shed 6 bases, J shed 3 bases, and the junction held 10 bases outside the gene matches. The CDR3 DNA sequence: TGTGCCAGCAGGGCGGGAGGAGGTGCAGACAAAAACATTCAGTACTTC. This sequence encodes CASRAGGGADKNIQYF. The entire variable domain, with the rest obtained from reference TRBV11-2 and TRBJ2-4, is as follows: EAGVAQSPRYKIIEKRQSVAFWCNPISGHATLYWYQQILGQGPKLLIQFQNNGVVDDSQLPKDRFSAERLKGVDSTLKIQPAKLEDSAVYLCASRAGGGADKNIQYFGAGTRLSVL.

The chain links TRBV7-2 to TRBJ2-2, with a tentative D call TRBD2 (5 bases). Trimming cost V 5 bases and J 5 bases, with 18 bases left between them. The CDR3 is 16 residues long. In germline, CDR1 is SGHTA, CDR2 FQGNSA. This CDR3 reads CASSPYVSGGTGELFF. The DNA for the CDR3 is TGTGCCAGCAGCCCATATGTCTCCGGAGGTACCGGGGAGCTGTTTTTT. The variable domain in full, with the rest retrieved from reference TRBV7-2 and TRBJ2-2, is GAGVSQSPSNKVTEKGKDVELRCDPISGHTALYWYRQSLGQGLEFLIYFQGNSAPDKSGLPSDRFSAERTGGSVSTLTIQRTQQEDSAVYLCASSPYVSGGTGELFFGEGSRLTVL.

This clone was observed a few times. The V call is TRBV7-9, the J call TRBJ2-3, with 10 bases lining up with TRBD2. The CDR3 contains 15 residues. Losses at the gene ends were 3 bases for V and 11 bases for J; bases not matched to a gene: 11. Germline V gives CDR1 SEHNR, CDR2 FQNEAQ (reference sequence). The chain's CDR3 is CASSFSLAGPFVQYF. The DNA of the CDR3 is TGTGCCAGCAGCTTCTCACTAGCGGGACCTTTCGTGCAGTATTTT.

This rearrangement joins TRBV15 to TRBJ1-5; 9 bases are a match to TRBD1. This CDR3 is 15 amino acids long. Trimming removed 5 bases from V and 1 base from J; junction bases left unmatched: 3. Per the germline V gene, CDR1 is LNHNV and CDR2 is YYDKDF (reference sequence). This CDR3 is CATSGGQGSNQPQHF. The CDR3, as DNA: TGTGCCACCAGCGGGGGACAGGGCAGCAATCAGCCCCAGCATTTT.

V is TRBV6-5 and J is TRBJ2-3; TRBD2 is a possible D gene (6 bases). Germline V gene sequence: CDR1 MNHEY, CDR2 SVGAGI. V lost 2 bases and J lost 7, with 16 bases in between. The length of the CDR3 is 15 residues. CDR3 sequence reads: CASSYGASVKNTQYF. The CDR3 coding sequence is TGTGCCAGCAGTTACGGCGCTAGCGTGAAAAATACGCAGTATTTT.

The rearrangement joins TRBV6-8 to TRBJ2-5, with D possibly matching TRBD2 (6 bases). The CDR3 is made up of 13 amino acids. Germline CDR1 is MNHGY and CDR2 is SAAAGT. The ends were cut back, 8 bases at V and 3 bases at J, with 13 bases in the middle. CDR3 sequence: CASWRGLEETQYF. In DNA, the CDR3 is TGTGCCAGCTGGAGGGGTTTGGAAGAGACCCAGTACTTC.